This TCR beta chain originates from a study of PD-1 blockade in classical Hodgkin lymphoma. Repertoires were generated with immunoSEQ multiplex PCR, while TCRdb's copy carries only in-frame clones and drops some. The table has more than 8,000 clones, around 88% seen once. Whole-study findings and limits: Complete responders showed a baseline diversity that resembled the diversity of newly diagnosed patients. By C4D1, diversity of CD4+ TCRs had risen significantly, whereas that of CD8+ TCRs had not.

This clone counts as medium-sized. The antigen is not known. Time point reported: cycle 4 day 1 (C4D1), after 5 to 7 weeks of nivolumab. Every patient was affected by relapse after autologous stem cell transplantation, while exposure to brentuximab vedotin was not uniform. Deletions cut 7 bases from V and 5 bases from J, with 7 bases between. The germline V gene encodes CDR1 MGHDK and CDR2 SYGVNS. CDR3 length equals 11 residues. The TCR was taken from a human donor with classical Hodgkin lymphoma. Sequenced material: peripheral blood mononuclear cells (PBMCs), taken before the fourth cycle of nivolumab. The V call is TRBV25-1, the J call TRBJ2-3; D is ambiguous. The CDR3 sequence: CASTYGDTQYF. CDR3 sequence (DNA): TGTGCCAGCACCTACGGAGATACGCAGTATTTT.